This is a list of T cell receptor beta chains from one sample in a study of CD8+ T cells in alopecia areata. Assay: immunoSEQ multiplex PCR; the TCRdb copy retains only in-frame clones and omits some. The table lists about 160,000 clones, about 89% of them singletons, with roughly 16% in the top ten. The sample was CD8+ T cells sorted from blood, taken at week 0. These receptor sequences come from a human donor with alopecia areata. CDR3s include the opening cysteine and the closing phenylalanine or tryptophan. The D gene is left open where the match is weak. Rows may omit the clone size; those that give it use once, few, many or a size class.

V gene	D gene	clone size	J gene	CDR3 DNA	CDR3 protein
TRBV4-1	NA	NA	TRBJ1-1	TGCGCCAGCAGCCAAGCCAGTAACACTGAAGCTTTCTTT	CASSQASNTEAFF
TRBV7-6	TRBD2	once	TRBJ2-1	TGTGCCAGCACCTTAGAGGGGGGACTAGCGTACAATGAGCAGTTCTTC	CASTLEGGLAYNEQFF
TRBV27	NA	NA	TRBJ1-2	TGTGCCAGCAGTTTTGCAGGGGCTGGCTACACCTTC	CASSFAGAGYTF
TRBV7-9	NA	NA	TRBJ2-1	TGTGCCAGCAGGATACAGGGTTCCAACAATGAGCAGTTCTTC	CASRIQGSNNEQFF
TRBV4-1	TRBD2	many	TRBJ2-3	TGCGCCAGCAGAAGGACTAGCGGGGGGGAGGACGGAGATACGCAGTATTTT	CASRRTSGGEDGDTQYF
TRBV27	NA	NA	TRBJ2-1	TGTGCCAGCATCGGGAGCGGGTTTGAGCAGTTCTTC	CASIGSGFEQFF
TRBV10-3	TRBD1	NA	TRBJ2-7	TGTGCCATCAGTGAAACAGGGGGCCACGAGCAGTACTTC	CAISETGGHEQYF
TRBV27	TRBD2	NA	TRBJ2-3	TGTGCCAGCAGTTTACAGCGGGAAATCACAGATACGCAGTATTTT	CASSLQREITDTQYF
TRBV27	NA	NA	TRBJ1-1	TGTGCCAGCAGTTTATCGATTTCAGGCAGGCACACTGAAGCTTTCTTT	CASSLSISGRHTEAFF
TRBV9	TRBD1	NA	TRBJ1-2	TGTGCCAGCAGCACGCGGACAGGGTGGGACTCTGCCGGATATGGCTACACCTTC	CASSTRTGWDSAGYGYTF
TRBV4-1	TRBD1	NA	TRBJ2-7	TGCGCCAGCAGCCACCGAGGACAGGCCGCCGAGCAGTACTTC	CASSHRGQAAEQYF
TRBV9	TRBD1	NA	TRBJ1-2	TGTGCCAGCAGCGTATGGGACAGCGATGGCTACACCTTC	CASSVWDSDGYTF
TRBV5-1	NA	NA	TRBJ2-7	TGCGCCAGCAGCTCAAGTGGGGGGCCGTCCTACGAGCAGTACTTC	CASSSSGGPSYEQYF
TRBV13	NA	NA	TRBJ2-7	TGTGCCAGCAGCTTAACCAGTACGGAGCAGTACTTC	CASSLTSTEQYF
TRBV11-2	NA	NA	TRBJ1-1	TGTGCCAGCAGCTTGGATTGGGTGAACACTGAAGCTTTCTTT	CASSLDWVNTEAFF
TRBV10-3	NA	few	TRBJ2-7	TGTGCCATCAGTGAGTCTAGAGGACAGACCCGTGGGCAGTACTTC	CAISESRGQTRGQYF
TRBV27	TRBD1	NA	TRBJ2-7	TGTGCCAGCAGCGGGACAGGGGGCTACGAGCAGTACTTC	CASSGTGGYEQYF
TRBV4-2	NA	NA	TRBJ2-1	TGTGCCAGCAGCCAAGACATACCGGGGGACTACAATGAGCAGTTCTTC	CASSQDIPGDYNEQFF
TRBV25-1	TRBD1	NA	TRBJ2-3	TGTGCCAGCAGTCCTTATAGGTCCGGACAGGGGGCCTATACGCAGTATTTT	CASSPYRSGQGAYTQYF
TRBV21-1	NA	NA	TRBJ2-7	TGTGCCAGCAGCTCTAAGTCGGGGGGTCCAGCCTACGAGCAGTACTTC	CASSSKSGGPAYEQYF
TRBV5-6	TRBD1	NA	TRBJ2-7	TGTGCCAGCAGCTCCGGGACAGGGGGCGAGCAGTACTTC	CASSSGTGGEQYF
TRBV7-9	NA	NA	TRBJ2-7	TGTGCCAGCACTATTTACGGAGGGGAGCAGTACTTC	CASTIYGGEQYF
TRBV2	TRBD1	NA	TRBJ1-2	TGTGCCAGCAGGCAAAACCGGGACAGCGATAACTATGGCTACACCTTC	CASRQNRDSDNYGYTF
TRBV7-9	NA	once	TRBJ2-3	TGTGCCAGCAGCCCCCCGACAGATACGCAGTATTTT	CASSPPTDTQYF
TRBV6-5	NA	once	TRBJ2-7	TGTGCCAGCAGCTCTTTTCCCGTCGGGGAGCAGTACTTC	CASSSFPVGEQYF
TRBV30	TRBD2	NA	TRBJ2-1	TGTGCCTGGAGTAGCGGGGCTGATAATGAGCAGTTCTTC	CAWSSGADNEQFF
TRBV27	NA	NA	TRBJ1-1	TGTGCCAGCAGTTTATCAGGCGCCGGGCTCTCTTTCTTT	CASSLSGAGLSFF
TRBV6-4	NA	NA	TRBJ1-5	TGTGCCAACCTGAGGCAGAATCAGCCCCAGCATTTT	CANLRQNQPQHF
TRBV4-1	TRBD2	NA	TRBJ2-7	TGCGCCAGCAGCCCCGGGACTAGCGGGAGGGCGTTCTACGAGCAGTACTTC	CASSPGTSGRAFYEQYF
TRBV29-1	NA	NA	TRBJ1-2	TGCAGCGTTCCGCCCGGCTACACCTTC	CSVPPGYTF
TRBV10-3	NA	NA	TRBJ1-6	TGTGCCATCAGTGAGCCGGGCCTTTCCTATAATTCACCCCTCCACTTT	CAISEPGLSYNSPLHF
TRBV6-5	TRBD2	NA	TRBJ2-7	TGTGCCAGCAGGCCCTCTAGCGGGAGTTTTGAGGAGCAGTACTTC	CASRPSSGSFEEQYF
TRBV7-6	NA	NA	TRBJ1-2	TGTGCCAGCAGCTCCAACTTGCAGGGCTACACCTTC	CASSSNLQGYTF
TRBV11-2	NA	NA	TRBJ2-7	TGTGCCAGCAGTCGAGATTACTCCTCCTACGAGCAGTACTTC	CASSRDYSSYEQYF
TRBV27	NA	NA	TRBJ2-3	TGTGCCAGCTTGTACGCCGATACGCAGTATTTT	CASLYADTQYF
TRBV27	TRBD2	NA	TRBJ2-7	TGTGCCAGCAGTTTCGCGGGAGGACTGAGCTCCTACGAGCAGTACTTC	CASSFAGGLSSYEQYF
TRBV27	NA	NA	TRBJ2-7	TGTGCCAGCAGTTTTTTTCATGGGGACGGCTACGAGCAGTACTTC	CASSFFHGDGYEQYF
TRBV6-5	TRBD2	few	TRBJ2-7	TGTGCCAGCAGCCCAGGGACTAGCGGATCCTACGAGCAGTACTTC	CASSPGTSGSYEQYF
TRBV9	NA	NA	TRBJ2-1	TGTGCCAGCAGCCACGGAGGGGACTTGCGCTACAATGAGCAGTTCTTC	CASSHGGDLRYNEQFF
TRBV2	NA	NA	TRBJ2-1	TGTGCCAGCAGTGATCCCACAGGGAGCTCCTACAATGAGCAGTTCTTC	CASSDPTGSSYNEQFF
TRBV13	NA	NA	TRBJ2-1	TGTGCCAGCAGCTTAGTGTCGGGGGAGGTCGGCAATGAGCAGTTCTTC	CASSLVSGEVGNEQFF
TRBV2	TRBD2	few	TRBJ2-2	TGTGCCAGCAGTCAACCTAGCGGGAACACCGGGGAGCTGTTTTTT	CASSQPSGNTGELFF
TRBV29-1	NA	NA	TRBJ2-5	TGCAGCGTTTACGGAGAGACCCAGTACTTC	CSVYGETQYF
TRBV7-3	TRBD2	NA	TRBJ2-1	TGTGCCAGCAGCTTAAACCCTAGCGGGGGGGCAAGTGAGCAGTTCTTC	CASSLNPSGGASEQFF
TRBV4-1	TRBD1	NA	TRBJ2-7	TGCGCCAGCAGCCAAGAGGGGACAGGGAGAGGACTTTACTCCTACGAGCAGTACTTC	CASSQEGTGRGLYSYEQYF
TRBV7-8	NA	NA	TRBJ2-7	TGTGCCAGCAGCTTAGCACAGGCCTCCTACGAGCAGTACTTC	CASSLAQASYEQYF
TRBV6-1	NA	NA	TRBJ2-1	TGTGCCAGCAGTGAACCTCTCCACCGGGACTTTGGGCAGAATGAGCAGTTCTTC	CASSEPLHRDFGQNEQFF
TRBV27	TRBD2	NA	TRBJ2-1	TGTGCCAGCAGTTTACTGACTAGCGGGGGGTATGGGAATGAGCAGTTCTTC	CASSLLTSGGYGNEQFF